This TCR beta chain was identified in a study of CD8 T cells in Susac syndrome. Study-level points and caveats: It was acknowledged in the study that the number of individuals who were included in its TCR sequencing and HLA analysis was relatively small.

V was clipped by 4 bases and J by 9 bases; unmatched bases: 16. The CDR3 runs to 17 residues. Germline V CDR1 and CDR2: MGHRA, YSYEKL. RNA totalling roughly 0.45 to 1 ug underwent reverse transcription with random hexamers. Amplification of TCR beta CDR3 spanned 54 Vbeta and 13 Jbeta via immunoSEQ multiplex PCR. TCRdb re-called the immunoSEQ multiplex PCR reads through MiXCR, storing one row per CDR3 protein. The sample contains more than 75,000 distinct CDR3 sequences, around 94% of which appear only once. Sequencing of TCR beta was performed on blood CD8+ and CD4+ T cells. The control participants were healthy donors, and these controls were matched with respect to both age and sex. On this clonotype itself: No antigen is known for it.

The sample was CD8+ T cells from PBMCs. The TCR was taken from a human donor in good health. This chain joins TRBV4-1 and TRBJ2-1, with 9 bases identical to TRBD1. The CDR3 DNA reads TGCGCCAGCAGCCTCATCTCGCCGGGACAGGGAATGGGTGAGCAGTTCTTC. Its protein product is CASSLISPGQGMGEQFF.